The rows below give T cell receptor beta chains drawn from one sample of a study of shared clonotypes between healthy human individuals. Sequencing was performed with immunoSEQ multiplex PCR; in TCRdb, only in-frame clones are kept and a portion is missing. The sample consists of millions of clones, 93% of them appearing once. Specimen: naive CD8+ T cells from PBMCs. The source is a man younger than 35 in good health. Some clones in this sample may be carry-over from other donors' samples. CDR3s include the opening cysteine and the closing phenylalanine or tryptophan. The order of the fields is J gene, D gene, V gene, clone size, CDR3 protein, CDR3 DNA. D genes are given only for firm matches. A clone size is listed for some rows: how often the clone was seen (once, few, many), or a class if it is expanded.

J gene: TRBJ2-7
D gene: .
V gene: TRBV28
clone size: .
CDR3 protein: CASSLVGMESEQYF
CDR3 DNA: TGTGCCAGCAGTTTAGTAGGGATGGAGTCAGAGCAGTACTTC

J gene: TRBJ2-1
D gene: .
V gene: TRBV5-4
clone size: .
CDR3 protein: CASSLGGVPEQFF
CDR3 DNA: TGTGCCAGCAGCTTGGGGGGAGTACCTGAGCAGTTCTTC

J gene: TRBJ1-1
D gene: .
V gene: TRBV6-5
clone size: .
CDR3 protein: CASSYWSGVNTEAFF
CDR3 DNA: TGTGCCAGCAGTTACTGGAGCGGAGTGAACACTGAAGCTTTCTTT

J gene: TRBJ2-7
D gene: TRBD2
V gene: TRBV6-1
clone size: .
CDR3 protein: CASRTSGSGSYEQYF
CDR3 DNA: TGTGCCAGCAGGACCTCAGGGAGCGGGAGTTACGAGCAGTACTTC

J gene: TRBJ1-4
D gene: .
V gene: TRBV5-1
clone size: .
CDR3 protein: CASSLEASKHEKLFF
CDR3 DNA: TGCGCCAGCAGCTTGGAGGCTTCGAAGCATGAAAAACTGTTTTTT

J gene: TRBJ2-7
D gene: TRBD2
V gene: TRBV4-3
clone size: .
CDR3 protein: CASSQDSGYEQYF
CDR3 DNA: TGCGCCAGCAGCCAAGATAGCGGGTACGAGCAGTACTTC

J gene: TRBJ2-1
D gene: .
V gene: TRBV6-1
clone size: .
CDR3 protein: CASSAPRGRGNEQFF
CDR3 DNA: TGTGCCAGCAGTGCTCCCCGGGGTCGGGGGAATGAGCAGTTCTTC

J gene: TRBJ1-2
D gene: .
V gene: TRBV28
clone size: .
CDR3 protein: CASSFPVRTANYGYTF
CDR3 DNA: TGTGCCAGCAGTTTCCCCGTCAGAACCGCTAACTATGGCTACACCTTC

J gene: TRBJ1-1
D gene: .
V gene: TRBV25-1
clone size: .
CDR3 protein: CASSEYESPNTEAFF
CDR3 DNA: TGTGCCAGCAGTGAATATGAAAGCCCGAACACTGAAGCTTTCTTT

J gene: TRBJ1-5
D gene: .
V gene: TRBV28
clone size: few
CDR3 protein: CASGDWPQHF
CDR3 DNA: TGTGCCAGTGGGGATTGGCCCCAGCATTTT

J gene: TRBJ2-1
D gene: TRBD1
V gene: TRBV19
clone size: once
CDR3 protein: CASSMVGQGVYNEQFF
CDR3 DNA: TGTGCCAGTAGTATGGTCGGACAGGGAGTTTACAATGAGCAGTTCTTC

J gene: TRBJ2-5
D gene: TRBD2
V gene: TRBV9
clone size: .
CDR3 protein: CASSAGLAGEETQYF
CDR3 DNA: TGTGCCAGCAGCGCGGGACTAGCGGGAGAAGAGACCCAGTACTTC

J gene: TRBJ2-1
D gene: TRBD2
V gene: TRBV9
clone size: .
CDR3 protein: CASSEGLAGSYEQFF
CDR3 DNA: TGTGCCAGCAGCGAGGGACTAGCTGGGAGCTATGAGCAGTTCTTC

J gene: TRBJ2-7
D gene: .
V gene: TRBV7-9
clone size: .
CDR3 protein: CASSPRDSSYEQYF
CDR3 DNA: TGTGCCAGCAGCCCCCGGGACTCTAGCTACGAGCAGTACTTC

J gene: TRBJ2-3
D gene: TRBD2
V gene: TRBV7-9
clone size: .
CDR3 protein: CASSRTSGSTDTQYF
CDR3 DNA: TGTGCCAGCAGCCGGACTAGCGGAAGCACAGATACGCAGTATTTT

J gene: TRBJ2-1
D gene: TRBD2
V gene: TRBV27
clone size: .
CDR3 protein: CASSSGSYYNEQFF
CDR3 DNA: TGTGCCAGTTCGAGCGGGAGTTACTACAATGAGCAGTTCTTC

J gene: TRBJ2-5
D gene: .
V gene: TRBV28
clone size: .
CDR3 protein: CASSPPWGQETQYF
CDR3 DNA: TGTGCCAGCAGTCCGCCGTGGGGCCAAGAGACCCAGTACTTC

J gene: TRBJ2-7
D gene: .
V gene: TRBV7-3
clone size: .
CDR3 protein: CASSEGTSYEQYF
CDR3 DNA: TGTGCCAGCAGCGAGGGGACATCCTACGAGCAGTACTTC

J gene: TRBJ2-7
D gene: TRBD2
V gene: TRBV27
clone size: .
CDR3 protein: CASGLAPYEQYF
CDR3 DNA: TGTGCCAGCGGACTAGCACCCTACGAGCAGTACTTC

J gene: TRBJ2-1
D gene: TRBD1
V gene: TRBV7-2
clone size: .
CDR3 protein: CASSLPMGQYNEQFF
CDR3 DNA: TGTGCCAGCAGCCTACCGATGGGACAGTACAATGAGCAGTTCTTC

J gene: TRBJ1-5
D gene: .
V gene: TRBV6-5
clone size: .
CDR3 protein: CASRSDREDDRQPQHF
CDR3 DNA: TGTGCCAGCCGTTCGGACCGGGAGGACGATCGGCAGCCCCAGCATTTT

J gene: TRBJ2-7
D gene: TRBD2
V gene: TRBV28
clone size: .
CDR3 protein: CASSSGAYEQYF
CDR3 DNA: TGTGCCAGCAGTAGCGGGGCCTACGAGCAGTACTTC

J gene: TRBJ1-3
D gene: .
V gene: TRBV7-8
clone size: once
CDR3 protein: CAIEEGSGNTIYF
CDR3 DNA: TGTGCCATAGAGGAGGGTAGTGGAAACACCATATATTTT

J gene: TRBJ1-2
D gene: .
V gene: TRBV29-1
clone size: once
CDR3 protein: CSVGRDPEGGGYTF
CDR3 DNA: TGCAGCGTAGGCCGGGACCCGGAGGGAGGCGGCTACACCTTC

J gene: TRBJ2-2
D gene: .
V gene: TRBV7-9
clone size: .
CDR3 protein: CASQRGPPGELFF
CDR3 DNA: TGTGCCAGCCAACGAGGGCCCCCCGGGGAGCTGTTTTTT

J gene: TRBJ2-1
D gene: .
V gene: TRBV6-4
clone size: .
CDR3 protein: CASSEDSAFPYNEQFF
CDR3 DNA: TGTGCCAGCAGCGAGGATAGCGCTTTCCCCTACAATGAGCAGTTCTTC

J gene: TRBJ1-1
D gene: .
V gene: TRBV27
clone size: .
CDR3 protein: CASSELREHTEAFF
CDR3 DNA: TGTGCCAGCAGCGAACTCAGGGAACACACTGAAGCTTTCTTT

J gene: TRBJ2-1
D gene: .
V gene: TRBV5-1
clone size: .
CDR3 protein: CASSQVGKFNEQFF
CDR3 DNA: TGCGCCAGCAGCCAAGTGGGCAAGTTCAATGAGCAGTTCTTC

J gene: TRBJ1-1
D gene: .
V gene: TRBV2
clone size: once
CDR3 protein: CASSDTSVQMNTEAFF
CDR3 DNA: TGTGCCAGCAGTGATACGAGTGTGCAAATGAACACTGAAGCTTTCTTT

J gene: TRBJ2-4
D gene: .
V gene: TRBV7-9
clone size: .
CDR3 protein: CASSHRDVLAKNIQYF
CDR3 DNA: TGTGCCAGCAGCCACCGAGATGTACTAGCCAAAAACATTCAGTACTTC

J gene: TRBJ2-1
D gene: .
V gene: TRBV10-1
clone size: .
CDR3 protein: CASSENYNEQFF
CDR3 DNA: TGCGCCAGCAGTGAGAACTACAATGAGCAGTTCTTC

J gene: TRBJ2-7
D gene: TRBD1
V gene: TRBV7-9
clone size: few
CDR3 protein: CASRDRGNEQYF
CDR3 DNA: TGTGCCAGCCGGGACAGGGGCAACGAGCAGTACTTC

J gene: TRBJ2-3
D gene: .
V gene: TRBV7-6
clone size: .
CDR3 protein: CASSLGGERRPRTDTQYF
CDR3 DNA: TGTGCCAGCAGCTTAGGAGGGGAGCGGAGACCTAGGACAGATACGCAGTATTTT

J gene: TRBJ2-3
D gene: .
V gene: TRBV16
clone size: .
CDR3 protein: CASSPGTDTQYF
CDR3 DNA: TGTGCCAGCAGCCCTGGAACAGATACGCAGTATTTT

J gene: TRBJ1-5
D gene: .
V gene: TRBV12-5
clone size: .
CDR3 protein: CASGTGSGDQPQHF
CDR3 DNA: TGTGCTAGTGGTACGGGATCCGGCGATCAGCCCCAGCATTTT

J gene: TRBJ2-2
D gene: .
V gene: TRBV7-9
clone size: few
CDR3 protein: CASISDGELFF
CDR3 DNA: TGTGCCAGCATCTCTGACGGGGAGCTGTTTTTT

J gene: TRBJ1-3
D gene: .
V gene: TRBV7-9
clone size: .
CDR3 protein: CASSSYGPGNTIYF
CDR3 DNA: TGTGCCAGCAGCTCCTATGGACCTGGAAACACCATATATTTT

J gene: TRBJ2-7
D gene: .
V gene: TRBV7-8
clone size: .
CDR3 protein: CASSLGPPGASYEQYF
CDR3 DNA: TGTGCCAGCAGCTTAGGGCCCCCCGGGGCCTCCTACGAGCAGTACTTC

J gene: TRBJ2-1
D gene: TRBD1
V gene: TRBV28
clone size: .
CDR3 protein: CASSFRTGRTNEQFF
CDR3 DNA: TGTGCCAGCAGTTTTCGGACAGGGAGAACAAATGAGCAGTTCTTC